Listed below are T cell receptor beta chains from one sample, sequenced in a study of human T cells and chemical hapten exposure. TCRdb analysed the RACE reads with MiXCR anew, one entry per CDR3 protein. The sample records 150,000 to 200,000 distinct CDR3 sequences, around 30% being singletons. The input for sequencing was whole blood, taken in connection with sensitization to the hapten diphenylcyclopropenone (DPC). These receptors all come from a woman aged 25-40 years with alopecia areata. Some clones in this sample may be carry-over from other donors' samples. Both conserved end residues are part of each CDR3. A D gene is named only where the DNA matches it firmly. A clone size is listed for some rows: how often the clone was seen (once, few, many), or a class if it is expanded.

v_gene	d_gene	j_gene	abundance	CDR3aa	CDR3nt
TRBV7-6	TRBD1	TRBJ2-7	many	CASSLGDRDYEQYF	TGTGCCAGCAGCTTGGGGGACAGGGACTACGAGCAGTACTTC
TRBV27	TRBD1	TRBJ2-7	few	CASSPRGTTGVHYEQYF	TGTGCCAGCAGTCCTAGGGGAACTACAGGGGTACACTACGAGCAGTACTTC
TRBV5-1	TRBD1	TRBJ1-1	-	CASSGGDRAGTEAFF	TGCGCCAGCAGCGGAGGTGACAGGGCGGGCACTGAAGCTTTCTTT
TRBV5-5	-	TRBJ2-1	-	CASSLAAGTSYNEQFF	TGTGCCAGCAGCTTGGCGGCAGGGACCTCCTACAATGAGCAGTTCTTC
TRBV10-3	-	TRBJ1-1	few	CAISGDYRQAFF	TGTGCCATCAGTGGGGACTATCGCCAAGCTTTCTTT
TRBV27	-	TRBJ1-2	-	CASSLSAGLDGYTF	TGTGCCAGCAGTTTATCGGCAGGGCTTGATGGCTACACCTTC
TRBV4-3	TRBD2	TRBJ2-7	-	CASSQIGTSTYEQYF	TGCGCCAGCAGTCAAATTGGGACTAGCACATACGAGCAGTACTTC
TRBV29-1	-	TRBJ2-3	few	CSVHSGLSLRDTQYF	TGCAGCGTCCACAGCGGGTTGTCCCTCCGGGATACGCAGTATTTT
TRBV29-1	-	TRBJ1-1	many	CSVGRNTEAFF	TGCAGCGTTGGGAGAAACACTGAAGCTTTCTTT
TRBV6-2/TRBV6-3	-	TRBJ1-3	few	CASSYSTNTIYF	TGTGCCAGCAGTTACTCGACGAACACCATATATTTT
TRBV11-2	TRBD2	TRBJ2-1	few	CASSQSTSGRSYEQFF	TGTGCCAGCAGCCAATCTACTAGCGGGCGTAGCTATGAGCAGTTCTTC
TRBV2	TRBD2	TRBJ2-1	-	CASRTSGGPNEQFF	TGTGCCAGCAGGACTAGCGGGGGCCCTAATGAGCAGTTCTTC
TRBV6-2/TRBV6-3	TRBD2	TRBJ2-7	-	CASSYASGSSYEQYF	TGTGCCAGCAGTTACGCCAGCGGGAGCTCCTACGAGCAGTACTTC
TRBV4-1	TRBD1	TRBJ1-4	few	CASSQDEGAFEKLFF	TGCGCCAGCAGCCAAGACGAGGGGGCTTTTGAAAAACTGTTTTTT
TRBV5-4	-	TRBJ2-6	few	CASIPGHLSLSGANVLTF	TGTGCCAGCATCCCGGGACATCTGTCGCTCTCTGGGGCCAACGTCCTGACTTTC
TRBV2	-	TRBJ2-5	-	CASTPGRRETQYF	TGTGCCAGCACTCCAGGGCGGAGAGAGACCCAGTACTTC
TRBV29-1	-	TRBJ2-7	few	CSVGQVGYEQYF	TGCAGCGTTGGCCAGGTAGGGTACGAGCAGTACTTC
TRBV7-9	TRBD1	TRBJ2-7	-	CASSPGQRQYF	TGTGCCAGCAGCCCGGGACAGAGGCAGTACTTC
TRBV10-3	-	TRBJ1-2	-	CAIGQFPGYTF	TGTGCCATCGGGCAGTTCCCTGGCTACACCTTC
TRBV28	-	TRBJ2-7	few	CASSLGGTPYEQYF	TGTGCCAGCAGCCTAGGGGGGACCCCCTACGAGCAGTACTTC
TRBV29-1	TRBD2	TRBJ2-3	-	CSVPSTRTSGGVYDTQYF	TGCAGCGTTCCCTCCACCCGGACTAGCGGGGGGGTGTACGATACGCAGTATTTT
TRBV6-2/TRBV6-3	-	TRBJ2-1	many	CASRNNEQFF	TGTGCCAGCCGTAACAATGAGCAGTTCTTC
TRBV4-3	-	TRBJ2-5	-	CASSQVGGRQETQYF	TGCGCCAGCAGCCAAGTGGGGGGTAGACAAGAGACCCAGTACTTC
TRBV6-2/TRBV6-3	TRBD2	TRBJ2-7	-	CASSYPTSGSSYEQYF	TGTGCCAGCAGTTACCCCACTAGCGGGAGTAGCTACGAGCAGTACTTC
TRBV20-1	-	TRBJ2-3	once	CSGAVSSTDTQYF	TGCAGTGGGGCCGTCTCTAGCACAGATACGCAGTATTTT
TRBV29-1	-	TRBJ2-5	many	CSLVGAETQYF	TGCAGCCTCGTGGGGGCAGAGACCCAGTACTTC
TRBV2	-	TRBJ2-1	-	CAGRTVSYNEQFF	TGTGCCGGCAGGACAGTCTCCTACAATGAGCAGTTCTTC
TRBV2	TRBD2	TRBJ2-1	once	CASNLAAINEQFF	TGTGCCAGCAACCTAGCGGCCATCAATGAGCAGTTCTTC
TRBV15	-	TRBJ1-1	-	CATSREMGGLEAFF	TGTGCCACCAGCAGAGAGATGGGGGGCTTAGAGGCTTTCTTT
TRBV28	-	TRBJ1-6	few	CASSLAYSGPVQSPLHF	TGTGCCAGCAGTTTAGCCTATTCCGGGCCAGTTCAGTCACCCCTCCACTTT
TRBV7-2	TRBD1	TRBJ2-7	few	CASSPGQESYEQYF	TGTGCCAGCAGCCCGGGACAGGAATCCTACGAGCAGTACTTC
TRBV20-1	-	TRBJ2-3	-	CSAIEYTQYF	TGCAGTGCCATCGAATATACGCAGTATTTT
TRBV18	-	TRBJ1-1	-	CASSLETTDTEAFF	TGTGCCAGCTCACTCGAAACCACTGACACTGAAGCTTTCTTT
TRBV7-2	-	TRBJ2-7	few	CASSPRPPRRTEQYF	TGTGCCAGCAGCCCGCGACCACCCCGCCGGACCGAGCAGTACTTC
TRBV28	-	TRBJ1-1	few	CASSLPQTGGAPMAFF	TGTGCCAGCAGTTTACCCCAGACAGGAGGAGCCCCGATGGCTTTCTTT
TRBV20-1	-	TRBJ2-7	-	CSARDGSRVYEQYF	TGCAGTGCACGAGACGGGTCCAGGGTCTACGAGCAGTACTTC
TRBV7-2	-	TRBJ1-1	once	CASSLVLAEAFF	TGTGCCAGCAGCTTAGTTCTGGCCGAAGCTTTCTTT
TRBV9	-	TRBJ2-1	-	CASSVEPGSYNEQFF	TGTGCCAGCAGCGTAGAGCCGGGCTCCTACAATGAGCAGTTCTTC
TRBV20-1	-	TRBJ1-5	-	CSARVDNTNQPQHF	TGCAGTGCTAGAGTCGACAACACCAATCAGCCCCAGCATTTT
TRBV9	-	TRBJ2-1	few	CASSVGRLGSSEQFF	TGTGCCAGCAGCGTAGGTAGGCTGGGGAGTAGTGAGCAGTTCTTC
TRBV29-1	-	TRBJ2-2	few	CSVESDDTGELFF	TGCAGCGTTGAGTCAGACGACACCGGGGAGCTGTTTTTT
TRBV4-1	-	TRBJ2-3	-	CASSQVLALSTDTQYF	TGCGCCAGCAGCCAAGTGCTAGCCCTTAGCACAGATACGCAGTATTTT
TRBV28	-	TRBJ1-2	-	CASSLGNPLAGYGYTF	TGTGCCAGCAGTTTAGGGAACCCTCTGGCGGGCTATGGCTACACCTTC
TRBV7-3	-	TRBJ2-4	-	CANSSYDGDIQYF	TGTGCCAACAGCTCCTACGACGGGGACATTCAGTACTTC
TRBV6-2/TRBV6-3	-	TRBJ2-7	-	CASSYSGFGGEQYF	TGTGCCAGCAGTTACTCGGGGTTCGGAGGCGAGCAGTACTTC
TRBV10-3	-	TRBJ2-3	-	CAIIGGGSTDTQYF	TGTGCCATCATCGGAGGGGGTAGCACAGATACGCAGTATTTT